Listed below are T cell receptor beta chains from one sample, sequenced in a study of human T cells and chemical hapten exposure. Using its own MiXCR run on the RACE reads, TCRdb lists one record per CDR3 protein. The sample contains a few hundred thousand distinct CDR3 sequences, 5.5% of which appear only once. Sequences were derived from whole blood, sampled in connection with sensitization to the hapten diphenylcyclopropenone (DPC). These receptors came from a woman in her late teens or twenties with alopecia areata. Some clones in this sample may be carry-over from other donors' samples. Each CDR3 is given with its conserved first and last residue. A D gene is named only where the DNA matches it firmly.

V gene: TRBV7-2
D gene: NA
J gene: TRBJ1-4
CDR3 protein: CASSAPTLAGKLFF

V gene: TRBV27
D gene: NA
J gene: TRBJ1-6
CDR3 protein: CASSLQGVSYNSPLHF

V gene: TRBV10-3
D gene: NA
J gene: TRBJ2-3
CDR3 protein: CAISERDREDTQYF

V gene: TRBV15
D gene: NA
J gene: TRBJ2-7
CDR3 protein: CATSRVSGVREQYF

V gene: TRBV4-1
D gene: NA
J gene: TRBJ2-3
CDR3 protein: CASSPESAGSTDTQYF

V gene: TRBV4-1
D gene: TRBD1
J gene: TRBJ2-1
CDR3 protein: CASSQEERTGNEQFF

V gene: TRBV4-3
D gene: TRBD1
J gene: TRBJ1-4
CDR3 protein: CASSQGPDRASEKLFF

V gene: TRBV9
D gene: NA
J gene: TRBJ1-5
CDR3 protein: CASGTNQPQHF

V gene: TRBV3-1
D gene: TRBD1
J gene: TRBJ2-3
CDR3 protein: CASSIGQGSTDTQYF

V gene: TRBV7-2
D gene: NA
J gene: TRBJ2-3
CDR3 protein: CASSLELAASTDTQYF

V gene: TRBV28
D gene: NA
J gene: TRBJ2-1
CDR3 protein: CASSGGFYYNEQFF

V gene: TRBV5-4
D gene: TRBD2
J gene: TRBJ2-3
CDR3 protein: CASTVRLAGIDTQYF

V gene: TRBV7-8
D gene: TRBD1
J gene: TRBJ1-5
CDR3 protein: CASSSRQGFGPQHF

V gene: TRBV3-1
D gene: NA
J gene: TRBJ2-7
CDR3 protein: CASSQRDGTYEQYF

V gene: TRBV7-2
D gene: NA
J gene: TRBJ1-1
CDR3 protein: CASTESTGTGAFF

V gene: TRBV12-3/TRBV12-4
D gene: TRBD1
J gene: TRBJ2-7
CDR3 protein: CASSGGTGSYEQYF

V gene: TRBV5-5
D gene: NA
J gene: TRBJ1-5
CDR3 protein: CASSFRNADQPQHF

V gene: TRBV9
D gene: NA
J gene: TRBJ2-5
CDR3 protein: CASSVDLGGGEETQYF

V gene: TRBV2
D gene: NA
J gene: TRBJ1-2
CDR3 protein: CASSVEGALGGYTF

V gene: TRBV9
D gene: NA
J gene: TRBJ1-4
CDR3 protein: CASSVGRVLEATNEKLFF

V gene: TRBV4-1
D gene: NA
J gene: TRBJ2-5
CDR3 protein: CASSQPWRGETQYF

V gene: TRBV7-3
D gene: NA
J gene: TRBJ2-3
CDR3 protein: CASSLRSSTDTQYF

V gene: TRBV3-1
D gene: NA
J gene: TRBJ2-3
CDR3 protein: CASSQLGQGPDTQYF

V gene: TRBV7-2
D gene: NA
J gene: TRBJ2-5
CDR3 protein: CASSPRGRRTQYF

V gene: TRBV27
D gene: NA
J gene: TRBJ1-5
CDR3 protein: CASRRANNQPQHF

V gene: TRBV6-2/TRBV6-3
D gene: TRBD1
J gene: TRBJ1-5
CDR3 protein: CASSTLGQGNQPQHF

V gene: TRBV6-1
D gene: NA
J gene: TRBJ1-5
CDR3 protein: CASKSGRISNQPQHF

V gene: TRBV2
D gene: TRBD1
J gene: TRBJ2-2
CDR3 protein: CASSEEGQGSVLFF

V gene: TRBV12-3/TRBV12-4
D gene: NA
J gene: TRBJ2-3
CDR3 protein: CASSLQSSTDTQYF